What follows is one TCR beta chain and its context. Its antigen is undetermined. Trimming pared 5 bases from V and 5 bases from J, leaving 10 bases between. There are 13 residues in the CDR3. In germline, CDR1 is SGHVS, CDR2 FNYEAQ. These data belong to a study of T-cell memory formation after mild COVID-19. About the research overall: Clusters were largely donor specific.

The authors produced TCR alpha and TCR beta cDNA libraries with sample barcodes and UMIs by 5'RACE using constant-segment primers. TCRdb analysed the 5' RACE reads with MiXCR anew, one entry per CDR3 protein. The data contain roughly 500,000 distinct CDR3 sequences, roughly 20% of them seen just once; the ten biggest clones take up about 12%. Overall study findings and caveats: Memory cells collected pre-infection included some clones that later responded, suggesting cross-reactive memory joined. Contracting CD4+ clones were located mainly in CM and EM, and CD8+ clones in EMRA.

The sample was PBMCs or a T cell subset sorted from them (not recorded which). The gene calls are TRBV7-6 and TRBJ2-1; no reliable D call. The receptor was isolated from an adult woman who had mild COVID-19 (a few samples of this study predate the infection). Cell type and time point are not known. The CDR3 DNA sequence: TGTGCCAGCAGCGGCCGGTCGCACAATGAGCAGTTCTTC. Its translation: CASSGRSHNEQFF.